These T cell receptor beta chains were read from a single sample in a study of shared clonotypes between healthy human individuals. Using immunoSEQ multiplex PCR, the repertoire was profiled, and TCRdb retains in-frame clones only, with some absent. The profile shows some 2,500,000 clones, around 92% of them singletons. Material: naive CD4+ T cells from PBMCs. These receptors were collected from a man aged 18 to 29 in good health. Some clones in this sample may be carry-over from other donors' samples. CDR3s include the opening cysteine and the closing phenylalanine or tryptophan. Fields, in order: CDR3 length, V gene, D gene, J gene, clone size, CDR3 DNA, CDR3 protein. D genes are given only for firm matches. Some rows mark clone size as missing; the rest say once, few, many or name a class of expanded clone.

cdr3_length: 15
v_call: TRBV28
d_call: NA
j_call: TRBJ2-6
clone_size: NA
cdr3_nt: TGTGCCAGCAGTTTGGGGGGCGCGGGGGCCAACGTCCTGACTTTC
cdr3_aa: CASSLGGAGANVLTF

cdr3_length: 13
v_call: TRBV9
d_call: TRBD1
j_call: TRBJ1-2
clone_size: NA
cdr3_nt: TGTGCCAGCAGCGAGGGACAGGGGTTTGGGCGCACCTTC
cdr3_aa: CASSEGQGFGRTF

cdr3_length: 14
v_call: TRBV18
d_call: NA
j_call: TRBJ2-7
clone_size: NA
cdr3_nt: TGTGCCAGCTCACCACCCGGACTCTCCTACGAGCAGTACTTC
cdr3_aa: CASSPPGLSYEQYF

cdr3_length: 12
v_call: TRBV29-1
d_call: NA
j_call: TRBJ1-2
clone_size: NA
cdr3_nt: TGCAGCGGGCTGACCGTTAACTATGGCTACACCTTC
cdr3_aa: CSGLTVNYGYTF

cdr3_length: 17
v_call: TRBV7-6
d_call: NA
j_call: TRBJ2-7
clone_size: NA
cdr3_nt: TGTGCCAGCAGCTTAGGCCCTGCAGGGTCCCTCTCCTACGAGCAGTACTTC
cdr3_aa: CASSLGPAGSLSYEQYF

cdr3_length: 12
v_call: TRBV7-2
d_call: NA
j_call: TRBJ2-1
clone_size: once
cdr3_nt: TGTGCCAGCAGCTTAGTCAGGACCCCGGGGTTCTTC
cdr3_aa: CASSLVRTPGFF

cdr3_length: 12
v_call: TRBV18
d_call: NA
j_call: TRBJ2-2
clone_size: NA
cdr3_nt: TGTGCCAGCTCACTGAACACCGGGGAGCTGTTTTTT
cdr3_aa: CASSLNTGELFF

cdr3_length: 13
v_call: TRBV6-1
d_call: NA
j_call: TRBJ2-1
clone_size: NA
cdr3_nt: TGTGCCAGCAGAGTTAGCGGTCGGGGTGAGCAGTTCTTC
cdr3_aa: CASRVSGRGEQFF

cdr3_length: 14
v_call: TRBV27
d_call: TRBD1
j_call: TRBJ1-3
clone_size: NA
cdr3_nt: TGTGCCAGCAGCAAGACAGGGGCAGGAAACACCATATATTTT
cdr3_aa: CASSKTGAGNTIYF

cdr3_length: 12
v_call: TRBV21-1
d_call: NA
j_call: TRBJ1-5
clone_size: NA
cdr3_nt: TGTGCCAGCAGCAAAGACCTACCCCCCCAGCATTTT
cdr3_aa: CASSKDLPPQHF

cdr3_length: 17
v_call: TRBV2
d_call: NA
j_call: TRBJ1-3
clone_size: NA
cdr3_nt: TGTGCCAGCAGTGTGGAAGACAGTTTGCTCTCTGGAAACACCATATATTTT
cdr3_aa: CASSVEDSLLSGNTIYF

cdr3_length: 17
v_call: TRBV27
d_call: TRBD1
j_call: TRBJ2-4
clone_size: NA
cdr3_nt: TGTGCCACCTCTTACTTACACAGGGGGCTTGCCAAAAACATTCAGTACTTC
cdr3_aa: CATSYLHRGLAKNIQYF

cdr3_length: 15
v_call: TRBV5-1
d_call: TRBD1
j_call: TRBJ1-4
clone_size: NA
cdr3_nt: TGCGCCAGCAGCGACCCGACAGGGGCTAATGAAAAACTGTTTTTT
cdr3_aa: CASSDPTGANEKLFF

cdr3_length: 15
v_call: TRBV14
d_call: NA
j_call: TRBJ2-7
clone_size: NA
cdr3_nt: TGTGCCAGCAGTCGACGCCGGGGGCCACTTTACGAGCAGTACTTC
cdr3_aa: CASSRRRGPLYEQYF

cdr3_length: 15
v_call: TRBV11-3
d_call: NA
j_call: TRBJ1-5
clone_size: NA
cdr3_nt: TGTGCCAGCAGCTTTTCTTTTGGGGTATATCAGCCCCAGCATTTT
cdr3_aa: CASSFSFGVYQPQHF

cdr3_length: 15
v_call: TRBV6-5
d_call: TRBD1
j_call: TRBJ1-1
clone_size: NA
cdr3_nt: TGTGCCAGCAGGAGGGACAGTTTGAGGCACACTGAAGCTTTCTTT
cdr3_aa: CASRRDSLRHTEAFF

cdr3_length: 14
v_call: TRBV10-3
d_call: NA
j_call: TRBJ1-1
clone_size: NA
cdr3_nt: TGTGCCATCAGTGAGTCTCAGGTTCCGCTCAAAGCTTTCTTT
cdr3_aa: CAISESQVPLKAFF

cdr3_length: 14
v_call: TRBV2
d_call: NA
j_call: TRBJ1-2
clone_size: NA
cdr3_nt: TGTGCCAGCAGAGGAGGGACAAGCTTTTACGGCTACACCTTC
cdr3_aa: CASRGGTSFYGYTF

cdr3_length: 15
v_call: TRBV6-5
d_call: NA
j_call: TRBJ1-2
clone_size: few
cdr3_nt: TGTGCCAGCAGTTACTCGAGATATGGAAACTACGGCTACACCTTC
cdr3_aa: CASSYSRYGNYGYTF

cdr3_length: 13
v_call: TRBV5-1
d_call: TRBD1
j_call: TRBJ2-7
clone_size: NA
cdr3_nt: TGCGCCAGCAATTTACAGGGGACGGATGAGCAGTACTTC
cdr3_aa: CASNLQGTDEQYF

cdr3_length: 13
v_call: TRBV27
d_call: TRBD2
j_call: TRBJ2-2
clone_size: NA
cdr3_nt: TGTGCCAGCAGTTCATGGGAGGGAAGGGAGCTGTTTTTT
cdr3_aa: CASSSWEGRELFF

cdr3_length: 15
v_call: TRBV6-6
d_call: TRBD2
j_call: TRBJ2-7
clone_size: NA
cdr3_nt: TGTGCCAGCAGTACTGGGACTAGCGGCTCCTACGAGCAGTACTTC
cdr3_aa: CASSTGTSGSYEQYF

cdr3_length: 14
v_call: TRBV5-6
d_call: NA
j_call: TRBJ1-4
clone_size: NA
cdr3_nt: TGTGCCAGCAGCTTGCAAGGAGGGGCAATTGGTATGTTTTTT
cdr3_aa: CASSLQGGAIGMFF

cdr3_length: 14
v_call: TRBV27
d_call: TRBD1
j_call: TRBJ2-7
clone_size: NA
cdr3_nt: TGTGCCAGCAGTCTGGACAGGAGCTCCTACGAGCAGTACTTC
cdr3_aa: CASSLDRSSYEQYF

cdr3_length: 13
v_call: TRBV9
d_call: NA
j_call: TRBJ1-2
clone_size: NA
cdr3_nt: TGTGCCAGCAGCGTAGAACGGGGCTATGGCTACACCTTC
cdr3_aa: CASSVERGYGYTF

cdr3_length: 15
v_call: TRBV6-5
d_call: NA
j_call: TRBJ1-5
clone_size: once
cdr3_nt: TGTGCCAGCAGTTACAGTGGTAATAGCAATCAGCCCCAGCATTTT
cdr3_aa: CASSYSGNSNQPQHF

cdr3_length: 14
v_call: TRBV10-3
d_call: TRBD1
j_call: TRBJ2-5
clone_size: NA
cdr3_nt: TGTGCCGTCAGGCAGGGGGCTACGCAAGAGACCCAGTACTTC
cdr3_aa: CAVRQGATQETQYF

cdr3_length: 13
v_call: TRBV5-1
d_call: NA
j_call: TRBJ1-1
clone_size: few
cdr3_nt: TGCGCCAGCAGCCAAGGACAGAGCTCTGAAGCTTTCTTT
cdr3_aa: CASSQGQSSEAFF

cdr3_length: 14
v_call: TRBV11-3
d_call: TRBD2
j_call: TRBJ2-1
clone_size: NA
cdr3_nt: TGTGCCAGCAGCTTTAGCGGGAGGGCCAATGAGCAGTTCTTC
cdr3_aa: CASSFSGRANEQFF

cdr3_length: 11
v_call: TRBV20-1
d_call: NA
j_call: TRBJ2-7
clone_size: NA
cdr3_nt: TGCAGTGCAAAACAAGGCTACGAGCAGTACTTC
cdr3_aa: CSAKQGYEQYF

cdr3_length: 15
v_call: TRBV5-1
d_call: NA
j_call: TRBJ2-7
clone_size: once
cdr3_nt: TGCGCCAGCAGCTTAGCAACCACAGGGTCCCACGAGCAGTACTTC
cdr3_aa: CASSLATTGSHEQYF

cdr3_length: 12
v_call: TRBV5-1
d_call: NA
j_call: TRBJ2-3
clone_size: few
cdr3_nt: TGCGCCAGCAGTCCTCCCACAGATACGCAGTATTTT
cdr3_aa: CASSPPTDTQYF

cdr3_length: 14
v_call: TRBV2
d_call: TRBD1
j_call: TRBJ1-1
clone_size: NA
cdr3_nt: TGTGCCAGCAGTGAAATAGGGGGCCGCGCTGAAGCTTTCTTT
cdr3_aa: CASSEIGGRAEAFF

cdr3_length: 13
v_call: TRBV7-3
d_call: NA
j_call: TRBJ2-2
clone_size: NA
cdr3_nt: TGTGCCAGCAGCCGACAGAACACCGGGGAGCTGTTTTTT
cdr3_aa: CASSRQNTGELFF

cdr3_length: 16
v_call: TRBV9
d_call: TRBD1
j_call: TRBJ2-2
clone_size: NA
cdr3_nt: TGTGCCAGCAGCGTGCAGGGGGCAGGCAACACCGGGGAGCTGTTTTTT
cdr3_aa: CASSVQGAGNTGELFF

cdr3_length: 16
v_call: TRBV5-1
d_call: TRBD1
j_call: TRBJ2-2
clone_size: NA
cdr3_nt: TGCGCCAGCAGCTGGACAGGGAGTGGTAACACCGGGGAGCTGTTTTTT
cdr3_aa: CASSWTGSGNTGELFF

cdr3_length: 17
v_call: TRBV7-9
d_call: NA
j_call: TRBJ1-2
clone_size: NA
cdr3_nt: TGTGCCAGCAGCTTACGATGGGACACCAGTGCTAACTATGGCTACACCTTC
cdr3_aa: CASSLRWDTSANYGYTF

cdr3_length: 13
v_call: TRBV2
d_call: NA
j_call: TRBJ2-5
clone_size: NA
cdr3_nt: TGTGCCAGAGGGAGGGACAACCAAGAGACCCAGTACTTC
cdr3_aa: CARGRDNQETQYF

cdr3_length: 13
v_call: TRBV7-9
d_call: NA
j_call: TRBJ1-3
clone_size: NA
cdr3_nt: TGTGCCAGCGGACACCTCTCTGGAAACACCATATATTTT
cdr3_aa: CASGHLSGNTIYF

cdr3_length: 13
v_call: TRBV30
d_call: NA
j_call: TRBJ1-5
clone_size: NA
cdr3_nt: TGTGCCTGGGGGCTGGGGAAGGATCAGCCCCAGCATTTT
cdr3_aa: CAWGLGKDQPQHF

cdr3_length: 14
v_call: TRBV19
d_call: TRBD1
j_call: TRBJ1-4
clone_size: once
cdr3_nt: TGTGCCAGTAGTACGACAGGGCCTGGCGAAAAACTGTTTTTT
cdr3_aa: CASSTTGPGEKLFF

cdr3_length: 16
v_call: TRBV7-6
d_call: NA
j_call: TRBJ2-2
clone_size: few
cdr3_nt: TGTGCCAGCAGCTTAGCGAACTCTAGGGTGGTCGGGGAGCTGTTTTTT
cdr3_aa: CASSLANSRVVGELFF

cdr3_length: 19
v_call: TRBV27
d_call: TRBD2
j_call: TRBJ2-2
clone_size: NA
cdr3_nt: TGTGCCAGCAGTTCTCTTTGGCTAGCGGGAGGGCCGGTCACCGGGGAGCTGTTTTTT
cdr3_aa: CASSSLWLAGGPVTGELFF

cdr3_length: 14
v_call: TRBV7-8
d_call: NA
j_call: TRBJ2-1
clone_size: once
cdr3_nt: TGTGCCAGCAGCTCCGACAGCTCCTACAATGAGCAGTTCTTC
cdr3_aa: CASSSDSSYNEQFF

cdr3_length: 13
v_call: TRBV29-1
d_call: NA
j_call: TRBJ1-1
clone_size: NA
cdr3_nt: TGCAGCGTGGACGGACAGACGAACACTGAAGCTTTCTTT
cdr3_aa: CSVDGQTNTEAFF

cdr3_length: 13
v_call: TRBV7-2
d_call: NA
j_call: TRBJ1-5
clone_size: NA
cdr3_nt: TGTGCCAGCAGCCAAAACCCCAATCAGCCCCAGCATTTT
cdr3_aa: CASSQNPNQPQHF

cdr3_length: 14
v_call: TRBV7-2
d_call: NA
j_call: TRBJ1-2
clone_size: NA
cdr3_nt: TGTGCCAGCAGTTCGGGTGGCGGGGACTATGGCTACACCTTC
cdr3_aa: CASSSGGGDYGYTF

cdr3_length: 15
v_call: TRBV6-1
d_call: TRBD2
j_call: TRBJ2-7
clone_size: once
cdr3_nt: TGTGCCAGCAGGATATCAGCGGGAGAATTGTACGAGCAGTACTTC
cdr3_aa: CASRISAGELYEQYF

cdr3_length: 11
v_call: TRBV29-1
d_call: NA
j_call: TRBJ1-4
clone_size: once
cdr3_nt: TGCAGCGTTGAAATCGGGGAAAAACTGTTTTTT
cdr3_aa: CSVEIGEKLFF

cdr3_length: 16
v_call: TRBV5-1
d_call: TRBD2
j_call: TRBJ2-2
clone_size: NA
cdr3_nt: TGCGCCAGCAGCCCCACTAGCGGGAGAAACACCGGGGAGCTGTTTTTT
cdr3_aa: CASSPTSGRNTGELFF

cdr3_length: 14
v_call: TRBV25-1
d_call: TRBD1
j_call: TRBJ2-7
clone_size: NA
cdr3_nt: TGTGCCAGCAGTGCCGCCGGACAGGGGGTAATGCAGTACTTC
cdr3_aa: CASSAAGQGVMQYF

cdr3_length: 13
v_call: TRBV5-5
d_call: NA
j_call: TRBJ1-1
clone_size: NA
cdr3_nt: TGTGCCAGCAGCCTCGGAATTAACACTGAAGCTTTCTTT
cdr3_aa: CASSLGINTEAFF

cdr3_length: 10
v_call: TRBV20-1
d_call: NA
j_call: TRBJ1-6
clone_size: NA
cdr3_nt: TGCAGTGCTCTACTCGGACCCCTCCACTTT
cdr3_aa: CSALLGPLHF